Following are 6 T cell receptor beta chains from one sample sequenced in a study of cytomegalovirus exposure and HLA in healthy donors. PCR amplification relied on 60 Vbeta primers (plus 13 Jbeta primers). Produced via immunoSEQ multiplex PCR; TCRdb's table is partial and in-frame only. This sample has 110,000 or so clones, with over 65% found just once. Sequencing was performed on PBMCs. The receptor set was obtained from a woman in her twenties or thirties in good health and CMV-seropositive.

The chain joins TRBV27 to TRBJ2-7; 13 bases are a match to TRBD2. The germline CDR1 and CDR2 sequences are MNHEY and SMNVEV (reference sequence). The CDR3 totals 14 residues. The V and J ends lost 4 bases and 11 bases, in that order; junction bases with no gene match: 8. Written as DNA, the CDR3 is TGTGCCAGCAGTTCCTCCGGACTAGCGGGAGTGGAGTACTTC. Translation: CASSSSGLAGVEYF.

The chain uses TRBV28 and TRBJ1-1; D is ambiguous. The length of the CDR3 is 13 residues. From germline, CDR1 is MDHEN and CDR2 SYDVKM. V was shortened by 1 base and J by 2 bases, with 5 bases between the two germline ends. CDR3 DNA: TGTGCCAGCAGTTTATACAGCAACACTGAAGCTTTCTTT. This sequence encodes CASSLYSNTEAFF.

The chain couples TRBV7-8 to TRBJ2-2; perhaps TRBD2 as D (6 bases). Germline CDR1 SGHVS, CDR2 FQNEAQ. This CDR3 region has 15 residues. Trimming cost V 5 bases and J 0 bases, with 10 bases left between them. The DNA of the CDR3 is TGTGCCAGCAGCGGGTTAGCGGCGAACACCGGGGAGCTGTTTTTT. Protein: CASSGLAANTGELFF.

This clone was recorded once. The chain is built from TRBV19 and TRBJ1-5, with D perhaps TRBD1 (5 bases). Germline V lookup: CDR1 LNHDA, CDR2 SQIVND (reference sequence). V was clipped by 3 bases and J by 1 base, with 10 bases between them. The CDR3 is 15 residues long. The CDR3 protein is CASSITRVSNQPQHF. CDR3 sequence (DNA): TGTGCCAGTAGTATTACCAGGGTGAGCAATCAGCCCCAGCATTTT.

The gene calls are TRBV28 and TRBJ2-7; TRBD2 aligns across 7 bases. With 3 bases clipped from V and 0 bases from J, the junction kept 8 bases outside the gene matches. The CDR3 runs to 16 residues. Germline V lookup: CDR1 MDHEN, CDR2 SYDVKM. CDR3 coding DNA: TGTGCCAGCAGTTTTTGGCTAGCGGACCTCTCCTACGAGCAGTACTTC. Its protein product is CASSFWLADLSYEQYF.

The V gene is TRBV5-4, the J gene TRBJ1-1; TRBD1 agrees at 8 bases. CDR1 is SGHNT and CDR2 is YYREEE in the germline V gene (reference sequence). V dropped 4 bases and J dropped 1; count of bases not matched to a gene: 3. The CDR3 length is 14 residues. In nucleotides, the CDR3 is TGTGCCAGCAGCCCGACAGGGGAGAACACTGAAGCTTTCTTT. Encoded protein: CASSPTGENTEAFF.